The clone carrying this T cell receptor (beta chain) has more than one count but fewer than ten. As yet, its antigen is unknown. Germline lookup yields CDR1 SEHNR and CDR2 FQNEAQ (reference sequence). V was pared by 2 bases and J by 8 bases, with 8 bases of the junction left unmatched. The CDR3 totals 17 residues. RNA transcripts gave rise to amplified TCR beta CDR3 regions. First-round RT-PCR targeting the TCR CDR3 was performed with the HTBI primer set. TCRdb re-called the multiplex PCR reads with MiXCR, one entry per CDR3 protein. The sample lists hundreds of thousands of distinct CDR3 sequences, 15% to 20% seen once, with less than 4.5% in the top ten. The sample originates from a study of T cells in Graves' hyperthyroidism and ophthalmopathy. The definition of stable Graves' hyperthyroidism was no ophthalmopathy progression within 18 months. Broader study findings: Most clonotypes expanded in the thyroid (above 0.001) were also present in blood. Separation of ophthalmopathy from stable hyperthyroidism was achieved by a 13 V-J model.

This sequence joins TRBV7-9 and TRBJ2-1, with 14 bases lining up with TRBD2. The sample taken for sequencing was blood. This TCR was recovered from a woman aged 25-40 years with Graves' hyperthyroidism. In DNA, the CDR3 is TGTGCCAGCAGCTTAACTCCGGGACTAGCGGGAGATGATGAGCAGTTCTTC. Translated, it gives CASSLTPGLAGDDEQFF.